Listed below are T cell receptor beta chains from one sample, sequenced in a study of blood T cell repertoires in COVID-19. Using immunoSEQ multiplex PCR, the repertoire was profiled, and TCRdb retains in-frame clones only, with some absent. The sample lists approximately 13,000 clones, 84% occurring once. Sequencing was done on a sample of peripheral blood. All receptors come from a woman in her fifties or sixties with active or convalescent COVID-19. CDR3s include the opening cysteine and the closing phenylalanine or tryptophan. D genes are given only for firm matches. Some rows mark clone size as missing; the rest say once, few, many or name a class of expanded clone.

>TRBV18|TRBJ1-5|-|-
CASSPAERRDQPQHF
TGTGCCAGCTCACCAGCGGAGAGGCGGGATCAGCCCCAGCATTTT
>TRBV6-5|TRBJ1-1|-|-
CASNYYRDGTEAFF
TGTGCCAGCAACTACTACAGGGATGGCACTGAAGCTTTCTTT
>TRBV5-1|TRBJ1-1|TRBD1|-
CASSRTGQGNTEAFF
TGCGCCAGCAGCCGGACGGGACAGGGGAACACTGAAGCTTTCTTT
>TRBV7-8|TRBJ2-5|-|once
CASSPPGDTQETQYF
TGTGCCAGCAGCCCCCCAGGGGATACACAAGAGACCCAGTACTTC
>TRBV10-3|TRBJ1-5|-|-
CAISESQGLSSNQPQHF
TGTGCCATCAGTGAGTCACAGGGTCTCTCAAGCAATCAGCCCCAGCATTTT
>TRBV30|TRBJ1-2|-|-
CAWGRDTYGYTF
TGTGCCTGGGGTCGGGACACTTATGGCTACACCTTC
>TRBV2|TRBJ1-2|-|-
CASDASGYYGYTF
TGTGCCAGTGATGCCTCGGGATACTATGGCTACACCTTC
>TRBV6-1|TRBJ1-6|TRBD1|-
CASSETQGVGSPLHF
TGTGCCAGCAGTGAAACCCAGGGGGTGGGGTCACCCCTCCACTTT
>TRBV28|TRBJ2-1|-|-
CASSITRVRDNEQFF
TGTGCCAGCTCCATAACGAGAGTTCGTGACAATGAGCAGTTCTTC
>TRBV4-1|TRBJ2-3|-|-
CASSQGGGRTDTQYF
TGCGCCAGCAGCCAAGGGGGGGGCCGCACAGATACGCAGTATTTT
>TRBV24-1|TRBJ1-5|TRBD1|-
CATSEGTASNQPQHF
TGTGCCACCAGTGAGGGGACAGCTAGCAATCAGCCCCAGCATTTT
>TRBV28|TRBJ2-1|TRBD1|-
CASSLTGGQGYNEQFF
TGTGCCAGCAGTCTTACCGGTGGACAGGGCTACAATGAGCAGTTCTTC
>TRBV19|TRBJ1-4|-|-
CASSKNLPHEKLFF
TGTGCCAGTAGTAAGAACTTGCCTCATGAAAAACTGTTTTTT
>TRBV28|TRBJ2-3|TRBD1|-
CASSPTIDRELNTQYF
TGTGCCAGCAGTCCCACTATAGACAGGGAACTAAATACGCAGTATTTT
>TRBV2|TRBJ1-5|TRBD1|-
CASSKGQGAGQPQHF
TGTGCCAGCAGTAAGGGACAGGGGGCGGGTCAGCCCCAGCATTTT
>TRBV3-1/TRBV3-2|TRBJ2-2|-|-
CASNIRENTGELFF
TGTGCCAGCAATATCAGGGAGAACACCGGGGAGCTGTTTTTT
>TRBV23-1|TRBJ1-2|-|many
CASSQSPNSARARQDLSGYTF
TGCGCCAGCAGTCAATCGCCCAATTCGGCTCGTGCCCGACAGGACTTATCTGGCTACACCTTC
>TRBV5-1|TRBJ1-4|-|-
CASSAYRDPNEKLFF
TGCGCCAGCAGCGCATACAGGGACCCTAATGAAAAACTGTTTTTT